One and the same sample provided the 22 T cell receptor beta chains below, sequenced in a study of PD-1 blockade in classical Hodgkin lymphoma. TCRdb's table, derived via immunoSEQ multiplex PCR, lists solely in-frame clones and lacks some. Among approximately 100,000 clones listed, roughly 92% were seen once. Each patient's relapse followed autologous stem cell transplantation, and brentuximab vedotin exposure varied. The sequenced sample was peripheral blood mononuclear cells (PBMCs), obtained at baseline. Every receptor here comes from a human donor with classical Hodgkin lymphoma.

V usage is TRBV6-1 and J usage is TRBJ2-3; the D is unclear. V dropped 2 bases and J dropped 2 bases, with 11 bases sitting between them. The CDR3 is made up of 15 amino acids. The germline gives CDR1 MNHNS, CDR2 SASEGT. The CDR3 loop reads CASSEPWSATDTQYF. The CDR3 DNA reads TGTGCCAGCAGTGAACCCTGGAGTGCCACAGATACGCAGTATTTT.

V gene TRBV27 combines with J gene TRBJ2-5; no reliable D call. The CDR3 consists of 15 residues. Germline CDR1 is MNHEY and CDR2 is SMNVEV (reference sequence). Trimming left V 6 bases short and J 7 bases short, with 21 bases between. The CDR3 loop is CASSPIKEVKWTQYF. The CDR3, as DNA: TGTGCCAGCAGCCCGATCAAAGAGGTTAAGTGGACCCAGTACTTC.

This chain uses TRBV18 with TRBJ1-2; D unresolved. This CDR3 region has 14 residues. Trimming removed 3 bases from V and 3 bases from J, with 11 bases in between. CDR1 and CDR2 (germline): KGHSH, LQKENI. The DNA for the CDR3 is TGTGCCAGCTCACCGTCGACACGCGACTATGGCTACACCTTC. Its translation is CASSPSTRDYGYTF.

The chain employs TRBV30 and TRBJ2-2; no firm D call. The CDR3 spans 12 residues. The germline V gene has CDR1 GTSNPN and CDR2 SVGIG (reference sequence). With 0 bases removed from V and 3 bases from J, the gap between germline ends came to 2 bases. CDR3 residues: CAWSVDTGELFF. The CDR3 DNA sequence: TGTGCCTGGAGTGTAGACACCGGGGAGCTGTTTTTT.

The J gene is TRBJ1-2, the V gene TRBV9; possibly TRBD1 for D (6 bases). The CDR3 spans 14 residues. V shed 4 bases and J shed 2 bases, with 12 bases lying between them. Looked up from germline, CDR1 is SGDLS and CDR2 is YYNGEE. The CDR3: CASSTTGTNYGYTF. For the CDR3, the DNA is TGTGCCAGCAGCACCACAGGGACCAACTATGGCTACACCTTC.

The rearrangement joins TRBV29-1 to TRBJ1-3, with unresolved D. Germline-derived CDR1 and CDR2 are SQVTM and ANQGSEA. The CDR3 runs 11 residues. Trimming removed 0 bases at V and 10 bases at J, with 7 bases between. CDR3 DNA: TGCAGCGTTGAAGATCGGAATACCATATATTTT. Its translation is CSVEDRNTIYF.

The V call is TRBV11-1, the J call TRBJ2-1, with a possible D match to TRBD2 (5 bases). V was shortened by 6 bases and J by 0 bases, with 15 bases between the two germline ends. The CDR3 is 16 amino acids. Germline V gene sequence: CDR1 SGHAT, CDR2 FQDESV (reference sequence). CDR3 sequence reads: CASSPGERSSYNEQFF. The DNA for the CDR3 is TGTGCCAGCAGTCCGGGCGAGCGGAGCTCCTACAATGAGCAGTTCTTC.

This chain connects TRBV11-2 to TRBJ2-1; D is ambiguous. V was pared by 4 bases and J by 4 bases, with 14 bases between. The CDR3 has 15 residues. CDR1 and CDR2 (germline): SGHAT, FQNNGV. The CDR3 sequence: CASSSMMGRYNEQFF. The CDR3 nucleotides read TGTGCCAGCAGCTCCATGATGGGCCGATACAATGAGCAGTTCTTC.

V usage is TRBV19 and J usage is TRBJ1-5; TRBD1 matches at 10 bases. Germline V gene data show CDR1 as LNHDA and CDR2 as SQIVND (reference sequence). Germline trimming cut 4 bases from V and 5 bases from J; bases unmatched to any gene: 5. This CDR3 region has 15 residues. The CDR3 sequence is CASSRRQGADQPQHF. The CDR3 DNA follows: TGTGCCAGTAGTAGGCGACAGGGGGCGGATCAGCCCCAGCATTTT.

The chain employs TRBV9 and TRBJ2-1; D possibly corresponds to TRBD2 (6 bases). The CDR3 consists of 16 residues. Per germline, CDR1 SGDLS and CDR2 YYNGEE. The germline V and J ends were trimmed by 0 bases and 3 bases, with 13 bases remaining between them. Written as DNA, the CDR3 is TGTGCCAGCAGCGTAGTCGGCGAGGGACTCTACAATGAGCAGTTCTTC. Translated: CASSVVGEGLYNEQFF.

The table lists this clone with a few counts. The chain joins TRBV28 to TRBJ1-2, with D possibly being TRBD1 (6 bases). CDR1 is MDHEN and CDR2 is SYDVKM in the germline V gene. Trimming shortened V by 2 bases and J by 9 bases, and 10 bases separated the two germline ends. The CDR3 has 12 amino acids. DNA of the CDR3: TGTGCCAGCAGTTTAAGCGGGGGCCGCTACACCTTC. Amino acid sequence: CASSLSGGRYTF.

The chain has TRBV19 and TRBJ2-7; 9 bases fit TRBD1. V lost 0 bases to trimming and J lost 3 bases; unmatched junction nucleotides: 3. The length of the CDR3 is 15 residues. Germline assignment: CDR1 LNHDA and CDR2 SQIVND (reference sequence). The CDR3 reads CASSIEGQGFYEQYF. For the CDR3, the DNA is TGTGCCAGTAGTATAGAAGGACAGGGGTTCTACGAGCAGTACTTC.

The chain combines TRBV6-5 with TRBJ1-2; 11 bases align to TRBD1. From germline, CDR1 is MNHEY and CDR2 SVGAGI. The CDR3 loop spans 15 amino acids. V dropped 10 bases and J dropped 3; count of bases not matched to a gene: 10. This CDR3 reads CATRWTGGEDYGYTF. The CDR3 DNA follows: TGTGCCACCCGATGGACAGGGGGCGAGGACTATGGCTACACCTTC.

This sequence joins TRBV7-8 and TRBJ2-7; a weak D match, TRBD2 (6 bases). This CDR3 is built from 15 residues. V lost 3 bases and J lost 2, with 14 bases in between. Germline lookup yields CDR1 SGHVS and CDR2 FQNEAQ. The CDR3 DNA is TGTGCCAGCAGCTTTAGCGGAAAAAGAGCCTACGAGCAGTACTTC. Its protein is CASSFSGKRAYEQYF.

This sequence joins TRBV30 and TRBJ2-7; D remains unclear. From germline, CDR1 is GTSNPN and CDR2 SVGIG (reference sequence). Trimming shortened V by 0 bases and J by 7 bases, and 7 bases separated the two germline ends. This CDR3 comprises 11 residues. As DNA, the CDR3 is TGTGCCTGGAGTGTAGCCTGGGAGCAGTACTTC. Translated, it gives CAWSVAWEQYF.

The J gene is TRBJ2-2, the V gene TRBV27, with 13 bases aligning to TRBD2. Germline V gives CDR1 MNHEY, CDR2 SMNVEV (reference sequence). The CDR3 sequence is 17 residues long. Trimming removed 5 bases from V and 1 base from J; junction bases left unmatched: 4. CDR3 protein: CASSKGLAGMNTGELFF. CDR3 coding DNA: TGTGCCAGCAGTAAGGGACTAGCGGGGATGAACACCGGGGAGCTGTTTTTT.

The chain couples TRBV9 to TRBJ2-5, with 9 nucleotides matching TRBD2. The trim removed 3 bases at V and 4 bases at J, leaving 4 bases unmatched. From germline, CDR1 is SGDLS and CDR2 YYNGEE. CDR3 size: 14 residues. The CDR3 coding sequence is TGTGCCAGCAGCGGGAGCGGGGGGCGAGAGACCCAGTACTTC. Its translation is CASSGSGGRETQYF.

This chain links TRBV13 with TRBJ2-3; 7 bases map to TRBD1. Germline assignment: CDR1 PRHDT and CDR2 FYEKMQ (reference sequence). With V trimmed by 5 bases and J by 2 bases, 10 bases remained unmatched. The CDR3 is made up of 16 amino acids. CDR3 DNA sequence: TGTGCCAGCAGCCGAGTCCGGGGACAGTACACAGATACGCAGTATTTT. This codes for CASSRVRGQYTDTQYF. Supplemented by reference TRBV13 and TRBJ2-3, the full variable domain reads AAGVIQSPRHLIKEKRETATLKCYPIPRHDTVYWYQQGPGQDPQFLISFYEKMQSDKGSIPDRFSAQQFSDYHSELNMSSLELGDSALYFCASSRVRGQYTDTQYFGPGTRLTVL.

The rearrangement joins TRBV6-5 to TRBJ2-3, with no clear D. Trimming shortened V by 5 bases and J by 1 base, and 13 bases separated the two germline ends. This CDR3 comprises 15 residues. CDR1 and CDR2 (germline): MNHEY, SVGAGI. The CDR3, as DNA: TGTGCCAGCAGTCACGTAGTGTCTGGCACAGATACGCAGTATTTT. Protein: CASSHVVSGTDTQYF.

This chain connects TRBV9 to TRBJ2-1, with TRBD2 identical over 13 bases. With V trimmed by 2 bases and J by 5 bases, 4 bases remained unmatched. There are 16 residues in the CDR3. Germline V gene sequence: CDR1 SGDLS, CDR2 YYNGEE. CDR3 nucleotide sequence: TGTGCCAGCAGCGTCGTTGGGACTAGCGGGAACAATGAGCAGTTCTTC. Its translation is CASSVVGTSGNNEQFF.

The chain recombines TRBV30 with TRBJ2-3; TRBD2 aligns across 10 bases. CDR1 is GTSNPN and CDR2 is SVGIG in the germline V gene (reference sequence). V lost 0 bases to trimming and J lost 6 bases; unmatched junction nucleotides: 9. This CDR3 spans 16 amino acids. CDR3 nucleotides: TGTGCCTGGAGTGTCGCCCTAGCGGGAGATGGGGATACGCAGTATTTT. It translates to CAWSVALAGDGDTQYF.

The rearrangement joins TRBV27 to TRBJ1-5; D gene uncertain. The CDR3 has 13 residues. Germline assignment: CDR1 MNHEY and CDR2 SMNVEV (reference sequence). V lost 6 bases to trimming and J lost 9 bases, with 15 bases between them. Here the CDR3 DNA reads TGTGCCAGCAGCGTGAACAGCGTGGGGCCCCAGCATTTT. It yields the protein CASSVNSVGPQHF.